The source of this T cell receptor (beta chain) is a study of blood T cell repertoires in COVID-19. The wider study: T cells, B-cell-depleted T cells, or PBMCs supplied cDNA or gDNA.

The CDR3 length is 13 residues. The ends were cut back, 6 bases at V and 4 bases at J, with 12 bases in the middle. Germline assignment: CDR1 MRHNA and CDR2 SNTAGT. Profiling relied on immunoSEQ multiplex PCR, and the TCRdb table lists in-frame clones only, not all of them. The sample includes 200,000 to 300,000 clones, around 84% of them seen just once. The J gene is TRBJ1-2, the V gene TRBV6-4; a weak D match, TRBD1 (6 bases). The receptor's source is a man between 60 and 75 years old with acute or convalescent COVID-19. The source material was peripheral blood. The CDR3: CASSPQGSYGYTF. The CDR3 nucleotides are TGTGCCAGCAGCCCACAGGGTTCCTATGGCTACACCTTC.